The 6 T cell receptor beta chains given below trace back to one sample, sequenced in a study of T cells in Graves' hyperthyroidism and ophthalmopathy. Authors of the study amplified TCR beta CDR3 regions from RNA transcripts. The TCR CDR3 first-round RT-PCR relied on the HTBI primer set. TCRdb redid the calling of the multiplex PCR reads with MiXCR, one entry per CDR3 protein. The sample has about 280,000 distinct CDR3 sequences, around a quarter seen once. Sequencing was carried out using blood. The receptors originated from a man aged 35-49 years with Graves' hyperthyroidism that later progressed to Graves' ophthalmopathy.

This clonotype was seen ten or more times. The rearrangement links TRBV29-1 to TRBJ2-7, with D perhaps matching TRBD1 or TRBD2 (5 bases each). Germline V lookup: CDR1 SQVTM, CDR2 ANQGSEA. Trimming stripped 5 bases from V and 5 bases from J, with 16 bases between. The CDR3 extends over 13 amino acids. The CDR3 reads CSVLRAGSNEQYF. Written as DNA, the CDR3 is TGCAGCGTTCTGCGGGCAGGGTCGAACGAGCAGTACTTC.

This clonotype was found many times. The CDR3 nucleotides read TGTGCCAGCAGTGGGGCGGTTACTAATGAAAAACTGTTTTTT. This translates into CASSGAVTNEKLFF. V is TRBV12-3 or TRBV12-4 and J is TRBJ1-4, with D perhaps matching TRBD1 (5 bases). The CDR3 is made up of 14 amino acids. V lost 5 bases and J lost 2, with 9 bases in between.

This clonotype has at least ten counts. The rearrangement uses TRBV19 and TRBJ1-2; tentative D call: TRBD1 (6 bases). Germline V lookup: CDR1 LNHDA, CDR2 SQIVND (reference sequence). This CDR3 has 13 residues. V shed 3 bases and J shed 2 bases, with 7 bases lying between them. DNA of the CDR3: TGTGCCAGTAGTATTCAGGGGAACTATGGCTACACCTTC. Protein product: CASSIQGNYGYTF.

This clonotype was seen at least ten times. Here the CDR3 reads CASSLHRGRGSVPYEQYF. The CDR3 bases are TGTGCCAGCAGTTTACACAGGGGGCGCGGCTCAGTGCCCTACGAGCAGTACTTC. The J gene is TRBJ2-7, the V gene TRBV12-3 or TRBV12-4, with 9 bases lining up with TRBD1. The V gene end was trimmed by 2 bases and the J gene end by 2 bases; junction bases not matched to a gene: 13. The CDR3 sequence is 18 residues long.

The chain uses TRBV29-1 and TRBJ1-2, with 9 positions matching TRBD1. The CDR3 is 15 residues long. V lost 1 base to trimming and J lost 8 bases; unmatched junction nucleotides: 11. Per germline, CDR1 SQVTM and CDR2 ANQGSEA. The CDR3 region has the DNA TGCAGCGTTGAAGGAAGCGGACAGGGGCATTGGGGCTACACCTTC. It specifies CSVEGSGQGHWGYTF.

V and J are TRBV6-2 or TRBV6-3 and TRBJ2-7; D is possibly TRBD1 (6 bases). Germline V gene data show CDR1 as MNHEY and CDR2 as SVGEGT. The CDR3 length is 15 residues. With 6 bases removed from V and 0 bases from J, the gap between germline ends came to 15 bases. In DNA, the CDR3 is TGTGCCAGCAGGTCGCAGGGGTGGAACTCCTACGAGCAGTACTTC. Translated: CASRSQGWNSYEQYF.